This TCR beta chain was sequenced in a study of cytomegalovirus exposure and HLA in healthy donors. The primer mix had 60 Vbeta and 13 Jbeta primers. TCRdb keeps only in-frame clones here, not all; method: immunoSEQ multiplex PCR. The data show around 180,000 clones, approximately 71% seen once. Trimming cost V 6 bases and J 0 bases, with 9 bases left between them. Germline CDR1 reads MNHEY; CDR2 reads SVGAGI. This CDR3 region has 14 residues. This clone was seen only a few times. The gene calls are TRBV6-5 and TRBJ1-3; unclear D gene. What was sequenced was PBMCs. The source of this sequence is a girl aged 10-17 years in good health and CMV-seronegative. CDR3 nucleotide sequence: TGTGCCAGCAGCGACCGACTCTCTGGAAACACCATATATTTT. Its translation: CASSDRLSGNTIYF.